Below, 5 T cell receptor beta chains from the same sample are listed, as sequenced in a study of T-cell reconstitution after alpha-beta-depleted transplantation in children (TCRdb year 2016). This specimen's time point label, interpreted: day 60 (about 2 months) after transplantation. Explained via the paper, the treatment or condition label denotes: allogeneic hematopoietic cell transplantation with graft depleted of TCRalphabeta T cells and CD19 B cells. The library was obtained by PCR. The instrument was an Illumina HiSeq 2500. Molecular barcoding was employed in the preparation of TCR libraries, with unique molecular identifiers being used to normalize TCRbeta repertoire quantification. TCRdb itself trimmed the public reads at Q25 with fastp, ran MiXCR and retained productive beta chains. CDR3 protein sequences are deduplicated, and each keeps its most common genes and DNA. Recorded for this sample are 97,000 or so distinct CDR3 sequences; approximately 6% of them occurred a single time. The ten largest clones add up to 6.1% of the sample.

The input for sequencing was PBMCs, mostly from graft donor cells, taken 60 days after TCRalphabeta/CD19-depleted stem cell transplant. These receptors all come from a female patient between 2 and 10 years old who had a stem cell transplant for Fanconi anemia, so the T cells may come from the graft donor.

This clonotype was picked up many times. Here the CDR3 DNA reads TGTGCCAGCAGCTTGTACCCCGGACGTAGTAGCACCGGGGAGCTGTTTTTT. It translates to CASSLYPGRSSTGELFF. The chain recombines TRBV7-3 with TRBJ2-2; no definite D call. Germline V gene sequence: CDR1 SGHTA, CDR2 FQGTGA. The V gene lost 3 bases and the J gene lost 4 bases, with 18 bases spanning the gap. This CDR3 has 17 residues.

The chain has TRBV12-3 or TRBV12-4 and TRBJ2-3; 14 positions agree with TRBD2. The CDR3 totals 19 residues. CDR3 in amino acids: CTCSLARTSGGPLEDTQYF. The DNA for the CDR3 is TGTACCTGCAGTTTAGCGCGGACTAGCGGGGGGCCCCTGGAAGATACGCAGTATTTT.

V and J are TRBV7-3 and TRBJ2-1, with D maybe TRBD2 (5 bases). V dropped 5 bases and J dropped 10 bases, with 15 bases sitting between them. From germline, CDR1 is SGHTA and CDR2 FQGTGA. The CDR3 contains 13 residues. The CDR3 reads CASSPGREREQFF. CDR3 in DNA: TGTGCCAGCAGCCCTGGCCGGGAAAGGGAGCAGTTCTTC.

This clonotype came up many times. The CDR3 loop reads CASSLEEGVAQYF. In DNA form, the CDR3 reads TGTGCCAGCAGCTTAGAGGAGGGCGTGGCGCAGTACTTC. The rearrangement links TRBV7-8 to TRBJ2-7; possible D gene TRBD2, 6 bases. Germline loops: CDR1 SGHVS, CDR2 FQNEAQ. This CDR3 comprises 13 residues. V was cut by 1 base and J by 9 bases, with 13 bases left in between.

This clonotype appeared a few times. The V and J genes are TRBV28 and TRBJ2-7; no clear D. Germline CDR1 and CDR2: MDHEN and SYDVKM. V shed 8 bases and J shed 3 bases, with 11 bases lying between them. The CDR3 runs to 12 residues. CDR3 DNA sequence: TGTGCCAGCTCCGCCTTCCGCTACGAGCAGTACTTC. Translation: CASSAFRYEQYF.